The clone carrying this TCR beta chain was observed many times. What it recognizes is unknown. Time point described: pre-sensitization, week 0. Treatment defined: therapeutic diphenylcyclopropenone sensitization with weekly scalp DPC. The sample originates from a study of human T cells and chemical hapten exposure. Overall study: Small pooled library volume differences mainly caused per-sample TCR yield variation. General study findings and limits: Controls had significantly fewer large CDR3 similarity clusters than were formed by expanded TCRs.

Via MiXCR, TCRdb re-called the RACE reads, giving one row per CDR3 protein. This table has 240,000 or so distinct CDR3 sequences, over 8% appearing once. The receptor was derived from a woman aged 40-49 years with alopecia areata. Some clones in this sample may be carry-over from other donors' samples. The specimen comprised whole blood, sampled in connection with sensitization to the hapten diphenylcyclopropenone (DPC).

This CDR3 is CSVRENTEAFF. CDR3 DNA: TGCAGCGTACGAGAGAACACTGAAGCTTTCTTT. The chain couples TRBV29-1 to TRBJ1-1; D uncertain. CDR1 and CDR2 (germline): SQVTM, ANQGSEA. Trimming shortened V by 6 bases and J by 1 base, and 6 bases separated the two germline ends. The CDR3 contains 11 residues.